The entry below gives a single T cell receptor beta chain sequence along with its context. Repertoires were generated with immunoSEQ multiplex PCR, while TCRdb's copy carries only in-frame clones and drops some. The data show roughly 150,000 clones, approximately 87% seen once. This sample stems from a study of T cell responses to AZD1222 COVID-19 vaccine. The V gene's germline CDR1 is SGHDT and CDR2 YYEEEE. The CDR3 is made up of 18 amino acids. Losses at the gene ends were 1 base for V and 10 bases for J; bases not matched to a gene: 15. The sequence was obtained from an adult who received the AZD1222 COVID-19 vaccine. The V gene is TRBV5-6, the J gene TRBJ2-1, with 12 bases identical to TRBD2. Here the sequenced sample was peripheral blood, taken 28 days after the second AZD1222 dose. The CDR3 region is CASSLRASGRGIRGEQFF. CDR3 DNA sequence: TGTGCCAGCAGCTTGAGGGCTAGCGGGAGGGGGATCAGAGGGGAGCAGTTCTTC. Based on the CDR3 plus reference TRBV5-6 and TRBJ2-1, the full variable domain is DAGVTQSPTHLIKTRGQQVTLRCSPKSGHDTVSWYQQALGQGPQFIFQYYEEEERQRGNFPDRFSGHQFPNYSSELNVNALLLGDSALYLCASSLRASGRGIRGEQFFGPGTRLTVL.